This T cell receptor beta chain originates from a study of T cell repertoires in cytomegalovirus infection. At the level of the study: Recently described HLA-C-restricted plus well-studied HLA-B-restricted CMV epitopes were used. CMV infection plus the matching HLA type was flagged by public TCR beta signatures. Overall study results and limits: In two of eight donors, the top clonotype was HLA-C-restricted CMV-specific. Frequencies of public TCR beta families were cumulated, and this identified carriers of CMV plus the relevant HLA.

TCRdb reanalysed the reads using MiXCR and keeps one entry per CDR3 protein. Among approximately 89,000 distinct CDR3 sequences listed, around 25% were seen once. In its sample, this clonotype was seen many times. Its antigen is undetermined. V shed 9 bases and J shed 3 bases, with 17 bases lying between them. The CDR3 is 14 residues long. CDR1 and CDR2 (germline): LNHDA, SQIVND (reference sequence). The source was CD8+ T cells from cultured PBMCs, collected from culture after CMV antigen stimulation. The source of this sequence is a human donor in good health (CMV status not recorded). Some clones in this sample may be carry-over from other donors' samples. The chain is built from TRBV19 and TRBJ1-2; D is unresolved. The CDR3 DNA follows: TGTGCCAGCGAAGCGGGAAGTAATTACTATGGCTACACCTTC. Protein sequence: CASEAGSNYYGYTF.